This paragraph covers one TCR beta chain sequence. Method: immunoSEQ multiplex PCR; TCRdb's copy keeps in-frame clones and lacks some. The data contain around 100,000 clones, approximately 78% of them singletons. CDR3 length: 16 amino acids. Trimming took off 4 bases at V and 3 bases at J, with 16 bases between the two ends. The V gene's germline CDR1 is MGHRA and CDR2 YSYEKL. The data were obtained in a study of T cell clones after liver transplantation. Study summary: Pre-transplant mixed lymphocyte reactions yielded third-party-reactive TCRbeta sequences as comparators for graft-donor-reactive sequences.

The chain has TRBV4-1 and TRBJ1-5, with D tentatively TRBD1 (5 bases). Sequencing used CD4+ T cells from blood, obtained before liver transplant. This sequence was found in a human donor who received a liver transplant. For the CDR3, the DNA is TGCGCCAGCAGCCCCCAGGCGGAGGGGTTCAATCAGCCCCAGCATTTT. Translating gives CASSPQAEGFNQPQHF.